These T cell receptor beta chains were read from a single sample in a study of shared clonotypes between healthy human individuals. Produced via immunoSEQ multiplex PCR; TCRdb's table is partial and in-frame only. In the table there are 950,000 to 1,200,000 clones, around 77% of which are singletons. Sequences were obtained from memory CD4+ T cells from PBMCs. These receptors originate from a man aged 18 to 30 in good health. Some clones in this sample may be carry-over from other donors' samples. The CDR3 runs from the conserved cysteine through the conserved F or W.

CASSTRINQPQHF,TRBJ1-5,TRBV27
CASSPTHVRYYEQYF,TRBJ2-7,TRBV7-6
CASSLTDSYEQYF,TRBJ2-7,TRBV27
CASSYGTGRSGNTIYF,TRBJ1-3,TRBV7-9
CASSVGTGGRETQYF,TRBJ2-5,TRBV9
CASRSGLAEQYF,-,TRBV5-6
CAWSGGLGDQPQHF,TRBJ1-5,TRBV30
CASSTTQIGQSSQYF,TRBJ2-3,TRBV27
CASRTRTAGNSPLHF,TRBJ1-6,TRBV6-6
CASSEARRQGVGSNQPQHF,TRBJ1-5,TRBV2
CASRRTYSYEQYF,-,TRBV25-1
CASSFEGLNTEAFF,TRBJ1-1,TRBV5-1
CASSQGIAPDTQYF,TRBJ2-3,TRBV4-3
CASSADAGGVYEQYF,-,TRBV6-1
CASSGPGMLGLEQYF,TRBJ2-7,TRBV28
CASSMHPSGLNTEAFF,TRBJ1-1,TRBV7-3
CSVGRGQETQYF,TRBJ2-5,TRBV29-1
CASSGPRDRSYEETQYF,TRBJ2-5,TRBV6-1
CATSREGGQASGEQFF,TRBJ2-1,TRBV15
CASSPWGTNEQYF,TRBJ2-7,TRBV5-1
CASSTGTSGNTIYF,TRBJ1-3,TRBV7-9
CASRPTLAGTGHF,TRBJ2-5,TRBV6-1
CATSRVEGPQHF,TRBJ1-5,TRBV15
CASSGLAGGQIDTQYF,TRBJ2-3,TRBV5-4
CATSQRAGWEEKLFF,TRBJ1-4,TRBV15
CASSLSSTDTQYF,TRBJ2-3,TRBV11-2
CASSTNPGTKQETQYF,TRBJ2-5,TRBV5-1
CASSFHGTGEPQYF,TRBJ2-5,TRBV7-9
CASSLWGKGKETQYF,TRBJ2-5,TRBV28
CASRPGWGGGSYEQYF,TRBJ2-7,TRBV27
CASSLEGPEQYF,TRBJ2-7,TRBV5-1
CTLLLRTFHSGANVLTF,TRBJ2-6,TRBV29-1
CASSLGLATNEKLFF,TRBJ1-4,TRBV7-8
CASSLSQHSYGYTF,TRBJ1-2,TRBV7-2
CASTYLDSTQETQYF,TRBJ2-5,TRBV28
CASSRTARSPRYEQYF,TRBJ2-7,TRBV5-7
CASRTSGQFNTQYF,TRBJ2-3,TRBV2
CASSPRLHEQYF,TRBJ2-7,TRBV28